Each of the 24 T cell receptor beta chains below was sequenced from the same sample in a study of cytomegalovirus exposure and HLA in healthy donors. The primer mix had 60 Vbeta and 13 Jbeta primers. TCRdb's table, derived via immunoSEQ multiplex PCR, lists solely in-frame clones and lacks some. The table includes around 100,000 clones, around three quarters detected once. Material for sequencing was PBMCs. Receptors were obtained from a man younger than 45 in good health and CMV-seropositive.

The chain carries TRBV4-1 and TRBJ1-5, with a possible D match to TRBD1 (6 bases). Per the germline V gene, CDR1 is MGHRA and CDR2 is YSYEKL. This CDR3 comprises 16 residues. V shed 0 bases and J shed 5 bases, with 14 bases lying between them. The CDR3 here is CASSQDQDRSYQPQHF. Written as DNA, the CDR3 is TGCGCCAGCAGCCAAGATCAAGACAGGTCTTATCAGCCCCAGCATTTT.

The chain is built from TRBV4-1 and TRBJ2-7; possibly TRBD1 for D (7 bases). V was shortened by 4 bases and J by 5 bases, with 21 bases between the two germline ends. Germline V gene sequence: CDR1 MGHRA, CDR2 YSYEKL. The CDR3 is made up of 16 amino acids. In DNA, the CDR3 is TGCGCCAGCAGCCCGACTGGAGGGGGCGAATGGGACGAGCAGTACTTC. This translates into CASSPTGGGEWDEQYF.

The V gene is TRBV16, the J gene TRBJ2-2; tentative D call: TRBD1 (5 bases). Trimming removed 4 bases at V and 2 bases at J, with 14 bases between. Germline CDR1 reads KGHSY; CDR2 reads FQNENV. This CDR3 is built from 16 residues. The CDR3 nucleotides are TGTGCCAGCAGCCCACTTAGGGGCCTTAACACCGGGGAGCTGTTTTTT. It specifies CASSPLRGLNTGELFF. Looking up the rest from reference TRBV16 and TRBJ2-2 gives the full variable domain: GEEVAQTPKHLVRGEGQKAKLYCAPIKGHSYVFWYQQVLKNEFKFLISFQNENVFDETGMPKERFSAKCLPNSPCSLEIQATKLEDSAVYFCASSPLRGLNTGELFFGEGSRLTVL.

On this clone itself: A far larger clone lies a single base away; this is likely a read error. In the same sample, other DNA sequences code for this CDR3. The V call is TRBV7-2, the J call TRBJ1-1, with D unclear. The CDR3 loop spans 13 amino acids. V shed 2 bases and J shed 1 base, with 5 bases lying between them. Germline V gene data show CDR1 as SGHTA and CDR2 as FQGNSA. The CDR3 DNA reads as TGTGCCAGCAGCTTAACCGGGAACACTGAAGCTTTCTTT. This codes for CASSLTGNTEAFF.

The chain combines TRBV5-1 with TRBJ1-1, with 8 bases identical to TRBD1. The CDR3 consists of 13 residues. J lost 3 bases, V lost 4 bases, and 2 bases had no gene match. Germline V CDR1 and CDR2: SGHRS, YFSETQ. This CDR3 reads CASSGQGYTEAFF. The CDR3 DNA sequence: TGCGCCAGCAGCGGACAGGGATACACTGAAGCTTTCTTT.

This chain connects TRBV11-2 to TRBJ2-2; 7 bases match TRBD2. Germline CDR1 is SGHAT and CDR2 is FQNNGV. This CDR3 is built from 15 residues. J gave up 3 bases and V 7 bases, and 8 bases lay outside the gene matches. CDR3: CASNQVAGDTGELFF. The DNA for the CDR3 is TGTGCCAGCAACCAGGTGGCGGGGGACACCGGGGAGCTGTTTTTT.

The chain links TRBV7-2 to TRBJ2-6; a possible D gene is TRBD2 (5 bases). From germline, CDR1 is SGHTA and CDR2 FQGNSA. The CDR3 has 16 amino acids. Trimming stripped 1 base from V and 2 bases from J, with 9 bases between. For the CDR3, the DNA is TGTGCCAGCAGCTTAGTAGCGCGTGCTGGGGCCAACGTCCTGACTTTC. Translated, it gives CASSLVARAGANVLTF.

There are a few counts of this clone. The chain is built from TRBV29-1 and TRBJ2-1; 11 nucleotides align to TRBD2. Germline V gives CDR1 SQVTM, CDR2 ANQGSEA. The CDR3 extends over 14 amino acids. Trimming at V came to 7 bases and at J to 3 bases, leaving 5 bases not matched to a gene. DNA for the CDR3: TGCAGCGCGCAGACTAGCGGGGTCTACAATGAGCAGTTCTTC. Translated: CSAQTSGVYNEQFF.

The chain links TRBV7-7 to TRBJ1-3; D is possibly TRBD1 (5 bases). There are 16 residues in the CDR3. The germline CDR1 and CDR2 sequences are SSHAT and FNYEAQ (reference sequence). Trimming pared 6 bases from V and 0 bases from J, leaving 15 bases between. CDR3 protein: CASSVSGDSSGNTIYF. Written as DNA, the CDR3 is TGTGCCAGCAGTGTGTCGGGGGATAGCTCTGGAAACACCATATATTTT.

The CDR3 here is CASGPRRGEQFF. CDR3 in DNA: TGTGCCAGCGGACCCCGACGAGGGGAGCAGTTCTTC. This chain links TRBV27 with TRBJ2-1; a weak D match, TRBD2 (5 bases). The CDR3 length is 12 residues. The germline CDR1 and CDR2 sequences are MNHEY and SMNVEV (reference sequence). Trimming stripped 8 bases from V and 10 bases from J, with 15 bases between.

This clone was recorded only once. The chain carries TRBV4-1 and TRBJ1-3; D is unresolved. The CDR3 is 16 amino acids. Trimming stripped 4 bases from V and 0 bases from J, with 13 bases between. The germline V gene has CDR1 MGHRA and CDR2 YSYEKL. The CDR3 DNA follows: TGCGCCAGCAGCCGGGCAGGCCACTCCTCTGGAAACACCATATATTTT. It specifies CASSRAGHSSGNTIYF.

This chain connects TRBV27 to TRBJ1-1; D not certain. The V end lost 5 bases, the J end lost 5 bases, and 12 bases lay between the germline ends. The CDR3 is 13 amino acids. The germline V gene has CDR1 MNHEY and CDR2 SMNVEV (reference sequence). The CDR3 is CASSRTQRTEAFF. In DNA form, the CDR3 reads TGTGCCAGCAGTCGGACTCAGAGGACTGAAGCTTTCTTT.

The table lists this clone with a few counts. The chain combines TRBV5-4 with TRBJ2-5, with 10 bases lining up with TRBD2. Germline lookup yields CDR1 SGHNT and CDR2 YYREEE (reference sequence). The CDR3 covers 15 residues. J was trimmed by 5 bases and V by 4 bases; bases with no gene match: 8. CDR3: CASSDEAGGLETQYF. CDR3 nucleotides: TGTGCCAGCAGCGACGAAGCGGGGGGGCTTGAGACCCAGTACTTC.

The chain has TRBV27 and TRBJ1-5; 9 bases map to TRBD1. V was pared by 5 bases and J by 2 bases, with 7 bases of the junction left unmatched. The CDR3 length is 16 residues. Germline V CDR1 and CDR2: MNHEY, SMNVEV (reference sequence). DNA of the CDR3: TGTGCCAGCAGTCCAATATGGACAGGGGGCAATCAGCCCCAGCATTTT. Its protein is CASSPIWTGGNQPQHF.

This chain uses TRBV18 with TRBJ1-1; no firm D call. The CDR3 spans 15 residues. Germline V gene sequence: CDR1 KGHSH, CDR2 LQKENI. Trimming cost V 2 bases and J 0 bases, with 10 bases left between them. In DNA, the CDR3 is TGTGCCAGCTCACCAACGCGGATTATGAACACTGAAGCTTTCTTT. Translated, it gives CASSPTRIMNTEAFF.

The rearrangement uses TRBV16 and TRBJ1-4; 8 bases fit TRBD1. Germline CDR1 is KGHSY and CDR2 is FQNENV. The CDR3 runs to 15 residues. Trimming cost V 1 base and J 7 bases; bases outside gene matches: 5. DNA of the CDR3: TGTGCCAGCAGCCAATTGTGGACAGGGATTGAAAAACTGTTTTTT. This gives the protein CASSQLWTGIEKLFF.

The chain uses TRBV28 and TRBJ2-2; perhaps TRBD1 as D (5 bases). The CDR3 contains 17 residues. V lost 5 bases, J lost 4 bases, and 20 bases lay in between. Germline CDR1 MDHEN, CDR2 SYDVKM. CDR3 in DNA: TGTGCCAGCAGTCCCCCACTGAGCAAGGGGATCACCGGGGAGCTGTTTTTT. It yields the protein CASSPPLSKGITGELFF. Drawing the rest from reference TRBV28 and TRBJ2-2, the complete variable domain is DVKVTQSSRYLVKRTGEKVFLECVQDMDHENMFWYRQDPGLGLRLIYFSYDVKMKEKGDIPEGYSVSREKKERFSLILESASTNQTSMYLCASSPPLSKGITGELFFGEGSRLTVL.

This clone was observed a handful of times. The CDR3 DNA reads TGCGCCAGCAGCCTCCGGGGAGGTGGCTACACCTTC. Its protein is CASSLRGGGYTF. V is TRBV5-1 and J is TRBJ1-2; no reliable D call. Between the trimmed V and J ends, which lost 4 bases and 7 bases, there was a span of 11 bases. CDR1 is SGHRS, CDR2 YFSETQ, per germline. The CDR3 extends over 12 amino acids.

The V gene is TRBV29-1, the J gene TRBJ1-5; possible D gene TRBD1, 6 bases. The CDR3 extends over 12 amino acids. Trimming cost V 6 bases and J 7 bases, with 13 bases left between them. Germline CDR1 is SQVTM and CDR2 is ANQGSEA. The CDR3: CSVGSGAQPQHF. The CDR3 coding sequence is TGCAGCGTGGGTTCAGGGGCCCAGCCCCAGCATTTT.

This clone was picked up a small number of times. The chain joins TRBV6-1 to TRBJ1-1, with unresolved D. CDR3 length equals 16 residues. The ends were cut back, 0 bases at V and 0 bases at J, with 11 bases in the middle. Germline CDR1 reads MNHNS; CDR2 reads SASEGT. CDR3 DNA sequence: TGTGCCAGCAGTGAAGCAAGTGAGGGTTTGAACACTGAAGCTTTCTTT. Amino acids: CASSEASEGLNTEAFF.

The chain is built from TRBV12-5 and TRBJ2-5, with a possible D match to TRBD1 (5 bases). The CDR3 is 16 residues long. The germline V and J ends were trimmed by 1 base and 4 bases, with 16 bases remaining between them. CDR1 is LGHNT, CDR2 FRNRAP, per germline. Written as DNA, the CDR3 is TGTGCTAGTGGTTTGGGGGGCCGGTATCCACTAGAGACCCAGTACTTC. Its translation is CASGLGGRYPLETQYF.

The chain couples TRBV10-3 to TRBJ2-6, with a possible D match to TRBD2 (6 bases). Germline V gene sequence: CDR1 ENHRY, CDR2 SYGVKD. With 8 bases removed from V and 2 bases from J, the gap between germline ends came to 13 bases. This CDR3 spans 15 amino acids. For the CDR3, the DNA is TGTGCCATCCATGGAGGGGTACCTGGGGCCAACGTCCTGACTTTC. Translating it yields CAIHGGVPGANVLTF.

The chain carries TRBV5-4 and TRBJ2-7; a weak D match, TRBD2 (5 bases). CDR1 and CDR2 (germline): SGHNT, YYREEE (reference sequence). Between the trimmed V and J ends, which lost 0 bases and 2 bases, there was a span of 12 bases. The CDR3 runs 15 residues. CDR3 region: CASSLGTGPAYEQYF. In nucleotides, the CDR3 is TGTGCCAGCAGCTTGGGGACTGGCCCTGCCTACGAGCAGTACTTC. The whole variable domain, filled in from reference TRBV5-4 and TRBJ2-7, reads ETGVTQSPTHLIKTRGQQVTLRCSSQSGHNTVSWYQQALGQGPQFIFQYYREEENGRGNFPPRFSGLQFPNYSSELNVNALELDDSALYLCASSLGTGPAYEQYFGPGTRLTVT.

The chain couples TRBV7-2 to TRBJ1-3; a possible D gene is TRBD1 (6 bases). The CDR3 has 16 amino acids. The germline CDR1 and CDR2 sequences are SGHTA and FQGNSA. V was clipped by 4 bases and J by 0 bases, with 13 bases between them. CDR3 sequence: CASSSGPGDSGNTIYF. The CDR3 bases are TGTGCCAGCAGCTCGGGCCCAGGGGACTCTGGAAACACCATATATTTT.